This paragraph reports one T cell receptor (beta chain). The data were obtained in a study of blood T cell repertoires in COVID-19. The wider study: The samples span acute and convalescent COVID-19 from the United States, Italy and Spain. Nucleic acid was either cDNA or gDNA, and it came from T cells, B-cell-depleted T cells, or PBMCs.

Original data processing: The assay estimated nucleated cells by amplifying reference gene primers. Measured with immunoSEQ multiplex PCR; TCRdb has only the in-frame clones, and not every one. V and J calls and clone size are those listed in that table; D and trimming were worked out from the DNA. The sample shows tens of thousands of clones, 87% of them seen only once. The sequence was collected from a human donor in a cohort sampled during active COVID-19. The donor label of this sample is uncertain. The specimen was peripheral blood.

The CDR3 sequence: CASSTGTSGDYEQYF. DNA for the CDR3: TGCGCCAGCAGCACCGGGACTAGCGGAGACTACGAGCAGTACTTC. The chain carries TRBV5-1 and TRBJ2-7, with 11 bases aligning to TRBD2. Germline values: CDR1 SGHRS, CDR2 YFSETQ. The V segment lost 4 bases and the J segment 3 bases; nucleotides outside the gene matches: 6. The CDR3 is 15 residues long.